A selection of T cell receptor beta chains follows, all from one sample in a study of T cell repertoires in cytomegalovirus infection. Each CDR3 protein gets one entry after TCRdb re-called the reads with MiXCR. The sample consists of 150,000 to 160,000 distinct CDR3 sequences, about 20% of them appearing once. The sequencing input was PBMCs. All receptors come from a human donor in good health (CMV status not recorded). Some clones in this sample may be carry-over from other donors' samples. Each CDR3 is given with its conserved first and last residue. D genes are given only for firm matches. Size is omitted from some rows. Given values are once, few, many or a class for expanded clones.

V: TRBV28
D: TRBD1
J: TRBJ2-3
size: NA
CDR3: CASSSTETGGGDTQYF
DNA: TGTGCCAGCAGTTCTACCGAGACAGGGGGCGGAGATACGCAGTATTTT

V: TRBV28
D: NA
J: TRBJ2-7
size: NA
CDR3: CASSSRSKVGLEQYF
DNA: TGTGCCAGCAGTTCCCGGAGCAAGGTGGGGCTCGAGCAGTACTTC

V: TRBV12-3/TRBV12-4
D: NA
J: TRBJ2-3
size: NA
CDR3: CASSRKSQALDTQYF
DNA: TGTGCCAGCAGCCGAAAGTCACAGGCACTAGATACGCAGTATTTT

V: TRBV7-2
D: NA
J: TRBJ2-2
size: NA
CDR3: CASSFPHNTGELFF
DNA: TGTGCCAGCAGCTTCCCCCATAACACCGGGGAGCTGTTTTTT

V: TRBV28
D: NA
J: TRBJ2-7
size: few
CDR3: CASTRELGGEQYF
DNA: TGTGCCAGCACCCGTGAGTTAGGGGGCGAGCAGTACTTC

V: TRBV7-9
D: NA
J: TRBJ1-1
size: few
CDR3: CASSLGGMGGAIEAFF
DNA: TGTGCCAGCAGCTTAGGAGGTATGGGGGGGGCAATTGAAGCTTTCTTT

V: TRBV7-3
D: NA
J: TRBJ1-1
size: few
CDR3: CASSPTGGDTEAFF
DNA: TGTGCCAGCAGCCCGACAGGTGGGGACACTGAAGCTTTCTTT

V: TRBV20-1
D: TRBD2
J: TRBJ2-7
size: few
CDR3: CSARAPGGGDRPYF
DNA: TGCAGTGCTAGAGCCCCGGGGGGAGGTGATAGGCCGTACTTC

V: TRBV12-3/TRBV12-4
D: NA
J: TRBJ2-6
size: many
CDR3: CASSLAASGANVLTF
DNA: TGTGCCAGCAGTTTAGCTGCTTCCGGGGCCAACGTCCTGACTTTC

V: TRBV20-1
D: TRBD1
J: TRBJ2-1
size: NA
CDR3: CSARPAGQGLGEKRFF
DNA: TGCAGTGCTAGACCCGCCGGACAGGGATTGGGAGAGAAGCGGTTCTTC

V: TRBV7-2
D: NA
J: TRBJ1-1
size: many
CDR3: CASSPRVGGAAEAFF
DNA: TGTGCCAGCAGCCCAAGGGTGGGGGGTGCTGCTGAAGCTTTCTTT

V: TRBV5-3
D: NA
J: TRBJ2-1
size: NA
CDR3: CASRRDRYNEQFF
DNA: TGTGCCAGCAGACGAGACAGATACAATGAGCAGTTCTTC

V: TRBV6-5
D: NA
J: TRBJ2-7
size: NA
CDR3: CATKLEQSSYEQYF
DNA: TGTGCCACCAAGTTGGAGCAGAGCTCCTACGAGCAGTACTTC

V: TRBV10-3
D: NA
J: TRBJ1-2
size: few
CDR3: CAISDTGNGYTF
DNA: TGTGCCATCAGTGATACGGGAAATGGCTACACCTTC

V: TRBV4-3
D: NA
J: TRBJ2-7
size: many
CDR3: CASSQVQGAYEQYF
DNA: TGCGCCAGCAGCCAAGTTCAGGGAGCCTACGAGCAGTACTTC

V: TRBV6-5
D: NA
J: TRBJ1-2
size: NA
CDR3: CASSYPVWVGYTF
DNA: TGTGCCAGCAGTTACCCGGTCTGGGTTGGCTACACCTTC

V: TRBV4-2
D: NA
J: TRBJ2-5
size: NA
CDR3: CASSQGGRDLQETQYF
DNA: TGTGCCAGCAGCCAAGGGGGCCGGGACTTACAAGAGACCCAGTACTTC

V: TRBV12-3/TRBV12-4
D: TRBD2
J: TRBJ2-1
size: many
CDR3: CASRASARLAGMEQFF
DNA: TGTGCCAGCAGGGCCTCTGCGCGGCTAGCGGGGATGGAGCAGTTCTTC